This paragraph reports one T cell receptor beta chain. This specimen comes from a study of blood T cell repertoires in COVID-19. Study information: There were acute and convalescent COVID-19 samples, and they came from the United States, Italy and Spain. In each case, the material was cDNA or gDNA derived from T cells, B-cell-depleted T cells, or PBMCs.

As originally analysed: For nucleated cells, counts were estimated from reference gene primer amplification. Measured with immunoSEQ multiplex PCR; TCRdb has only the in-frame clones, and not every one. V and J calls and clone size are given by that table; D and trimming were obtained from the DNA. Here the sample spans fewer than 300,000 clones, around 81% being singletons. This TCR came from a woman aged 60-75 years with active or convalescent COVID-19. The specimen was peripheral blood.

CDR3 in DNA: TGTGCCAGCAGCTTAGGACAGGGGATCTACGAGCAGTACTTC. It translates to CASSLGQGIYEQYF. The V call is TRBV11-3, the J call TRBJ2-7, with 8 positions matching TRBD1. Trimming took 1 base from V and 3 from J; bases not matched to a gene: 2. The CDR3 extends over 14 amino acids. Germline lookup yields CDR1 SGHNT and CDR2 YENEEA.